Shown below are 3 T cell receptor beta chains from a single sample sequenced in a study of regulatory T cells in long-lasting Graves disease. Libraries of TCR beta came from iRepertoire HTBI primers plus Arm-PCR of CDR3 regions. TCRdb fed the multiplex PCR reads into MiXCR, producing one record per CDR3 protein. Found here are more than 350,000 distinct CDR3 sequences, about 15% of them singletons; the top ten hold roughly a sixth. Time point in this sample: newly diagnosed GD, antithyroid drugs for less than 3 months. Following extraction of RNA from PBMCs, that RNA was used to make the TCR library. These data also formed part of another study, on T cells in Graves' hyperthyroidism and ophthalmopathy.

Material: peripheral blood mononuclear cells (PBMCs), obtained at new diagnosis, from a patient treated with antithyroid drugs. The receptors originated from a woman between 25 and 40 years old with Graves disease.

This clonotype came up many times. The J gene is TRBJ1-2, the V gene TRBV2; 7 nucleotides match TRBD1. Trimming at V came to 0 bases and at J to 8 bases, leaving 15 bases not matched to a gene. The germline CDR1 and CDR2 sequences are SNHLY and FYNNEI. The CDR3 is made up of 17 amino acids. In nucleotides, the CDR3 is TGTGCCAGCAGTGAAGCGGACGGGACAGTGATTCGGAAAGGCTACACCTTC. Translated: CASSEADGTVIRKGYTF.

The V call is TRBV27, the J call TRBJ2-5; 7 bases line up with TRBD1. The J call may not be correct, given that the DNA end is closer to TRBJ2-7. Germline-derived CDR1 and CDR2 are MNHEY and SMNVEV (reference sequence). The CDR3 has 13 amino acids. The CDR3 DNA sequence: TGTGCCAGCAGCCGGGACAGCCACTACGAGCAGTACTTC. Amino acids: CASSRDSHYEQYF.

The rearrangement joins TRBV4-3 to TRBJ2-1, with TRBD2 as a possible D gene (6 bases). Deletions cut 3 bases from V and 4 bases from J, with 16 bases between. The CDR3 runs 16 residues. Germline lookup yields CDR1 LGHNA and CDR2 YSLEER. As DNA, the CDR3 is TGCGCCAGCAGCCAGGCCCGGGACGGAGGGTACAATGAGCAGTTCTTC. Translation gives CASSQARDGGYNEQFF.